The next 32 T cell receptor beta chains were all read from a single sample in a study of OX40 agonist ivuxolimab in advanced cancers. Assay used: immunoSEQ multiplex PCR; TCRdb lists only in-frame clones, some missing. The table records more than 70,000 clones, roughly 92% of them present only once. The sample in question was CD4+ or CD8+ T cells sorted from blood, obtained in a trial of the OX40 agonist ivuxolimab. The receptors stem from an adult with an advanced solid tumor such as melanoma, head and neck, liver or kidney cancer.

The V call is TRBV6-1, the J call TRBJ1-3, with D unresolved. With 2 bases removed from V and 7 bases from J, the gap between germline ends came to 15 bases. The CDR3 covers 15 residues. CDR1 MNHNS and CDR2 SASEGT come from the germline V gene. The CDR3 here is CASSEFGALGNTIYF. CDR3 nucleotides: TGTGCCAGCAGTGAATTCGGAGCCTTGGGGAACACCATATATTTT.

The rearrangement links TRBV7-9 to TRBJ1-2; possibly TRBD1 for D (5 bases). CDR1 is SEHNR and CDR2 is FQNEAQ in the germline V gene (reference sequence). The CDR3 is 17 amino acids. Deletions cut 6 bases from V and 4 bases from J, with 24 bases between. CDR3 bases: TGTGCCAGCAGACCACCCGGGACCCTAACTTTGGGCTATGGCTACACCTTC. Translating it yields CASRPPGTLTLGYGYTF.

The V call is TRBV28, the J call TRBJ1-5; the D is unclear. The CDR3 is 16 amino acids. CDR1 MDHEN and CDR2 SYDVKM come from the germline V gene. Trimming removed 5 bases from V and 7 bases from J, with 21 bases in between. The chain's CDR3 is CASSPPPLGFGQPQHF. CDR3 coding DNA: TGTGCCAGCAGTCCCCCCCCGCTAGGGTTCGGACAGCCCCAGCATTTT.

The V gene is TRBV6-6, the J gene TRBJ2-3; possibly TRBD2 for D (6 bases). The V gene lost 6 bases and the J gene lost 9 bases, with 13 bases spanning the gap. CDR3 length: 12 residues. Germline-derived CDR1 and CDR2 are MNHNY and SVGAGI (reference sequence). For the CDR3, the DNA is TGTGCCAGCAGCTCAGAGGGGAGGACGCAGTATTTT. This translates into CASSSEGRTQYF.

J is TRBJ1-5 and V is TRBV27; possible D gene TRBD1, 5 bases. The CDR3 is made up of 15 amino acids. V shed 4 bases and J shed 7 bases, with 17 bases lying between them. The germline V gene has CDR1 MNHEY and CDR2 SMNVEV (reference sequence). The CDR3 is CASSSQEGSGQPQHF. In DNA, the CDR3 is TGTGCCAGCAGTTCACAGGAAGGGAGTGGACAGCCCCAGCATTTT.

V usage is TRBV5-4 and J usage is TRBJ2-5; D ambiguous. The CDR3 contains 15 residues. Germline CDR1 is SGHNT and CDR2 is YYREEE (reference sequence). Trimming shortened V by 0 bases and J by 1 base, and 10 bases separated the two germline ends. CDR3 nucleotides: TGTGCCAGCAGCTTGGCTCCAGGATCCCAAGAGACCCAGTACTTC. It codes for CASSLAPGSQETQYF. Full variable domain (rest looked up from reference TRBV5-4 and TRBJ2-5): ETGVTQSPTHLIKTRGQQVTLRCSSQSGHNTVSWYQQALGQGPQFIFQYYREEENGRGNFPPRFSGLQFPNYSSELNVNALELDDSALYLCASSLAPGSQETQYFGPGTRLLVL.

The gene calls are TRBV5-5 and TRBJ1-1; no clear D gene. The CDR3 sequence is 14 residues long. V was clipped by 4 bases and J by 3 bases, with 13 bases between them. Germline V gene sequence: CDR1 SGHKS, CDR2 YYEKEE (reference sequence). The CDR3 loop is CASSREPGHTEAFF. CDR3 DNA: TGTGCCAGCAGCCGTGAGCCAGGTCACACTGAAGCTTTCTTT.

J is TRBJ1-2 and V is TRBV6-5, with D possibly being TRBD1 (5 bases). CDR3 length equals 13 residues. Trimming took 5 bases from V and 4 from J, leaving 11 bases between them. The germline V gene encodes CDR1 MNHEY and CDR2 SVGAGI. DNA for the CDR3: TGTGCCAGCAGTAAAGGGGAAGGCTATGGCTACACCTTC. It encodes CASSKGEGYGYTF.

The rearrangement joins TRBV6-1 to TRBJ2-7, with TRBD2 matching 10 bases. This CDR3 contains 15 residues. Germline V CDR1 and CDR2: MNHNS, SASEGT. V dropped 0 bases and J dropped 2; count of bases not matched to a gene: 1. In nucleotides, the CDR3 is TGTGCCAGCAGTGAAGCACTAGCGGGGACCTACGAGCAGTACTTC. It codes for CASSEALAGTYEQYF.

The chain is built from TRBV5-1 and TRBJ2-3; possibly TRBD2 for D (6 bases). Germline V gene lookup returns CDR1 SGHRS and CDR2 YFSETQ. Trimming stripped 0 bases from V and 3 bases from J, with 11 bases between. The CDR3 runs 15 residues. The CDR3 loop is CASSLGSRGTDTQYF. In nucleotides, the CDR3 is TGCGCCAGCAGCTTGGGGAGTCGGGGGACAGATACGCAGTATTTT.

This chain joins TRBV2 and TRBJ1-1, with D perhaps TRBD1 (5 bases). Deletions cut 3 bases from V and 8 bases from J, with 16 bases between. The CDR3 sequence is 14 residues long. Germline V gene data show CDR1 as SNHLY and CDR2 as FYNNEI. The CDR3 DNA sequence: TGTGCCAGCAGTGATCGGAGGGGCCGAGAGGAAGCTTTCTTT. Translated: CASSDRRGREEAFF.

This chain links TRBV19 with TRBJ2-1; 12 nucleotides line up with TRBD2. The CDR3 totals 15 residues. V shed 3 bases, J shed 5 bases, and the junction held 2 bases outside the gene matches. The germline V gene has CDR1 LNHDA and CDR2 SQIVND (reference sequence). CDR3 coding DNA: TGTGCCAGTAGTATCCTAGCGGGGGGGGACAATGAGCAGTTCTTC. Protein: CASSILAGGDNEQFF.

This rearrangement joins TRBV14 to TRBJ1-3, with D hard to call. The CDR3 is made up of 14 amino acids. Trimming removed 0 bases at V and 0 bases at J, with 3 bases between. Germline V CDR1 and CDR2: SGHDN, FVKESK. CDR3 coding DNA: TGTGCCAGCAGCCAAGAGAGCTCTGGAAACACCATATATTTT. Amino acid sequence: CASSQESSGNTIYF.

The chain combines TRBV6-1 with TRBJ1-2; 9 bases agree with TRBD1. The CDR3 contains 15 residues. CDR1 is MNHNS, CDR2 SASEGT, per germline. Trimming removed 0 bases from V and 5 bases from J; junction bases left unmatched: 4. The CDR3 region has the DNA TGTGCCAGCAGTGAAGCGCAGGGACAGGGATATGGCTACACCTTC. It specifies CASSEAQGQGYGYTF.

The chain combines TRBV27 with TRBJ1-1; D might be TRBD1 (6 bases). The CDR3 loop spans 13 amino acids. Germline CDR1 reads MNHEY; CDR2 reads SMNVEV (reference sequence). The V gene lost 8 bases and the J gene lost 6 bases, with 16 bases spanning the gap. The CDR3 loop is CASYTQGQAEAFF. CDR3 sequence (DNA): TGTGCCAGCTATACGCAGGGGCAGGCTGAAGCTTTCTTT.

This clone was detected only once. J is TRBJ1-3 and V is TRBV7-9; no firm D call. The length of the CDR3 is 15 residues. Trimming took 5 bases from V and 2 from J, leaving 13 bases between them. Germline V gene sequence: CDR1 SEHNR, CDR2 FQNEAQ (reference sequence). CDR3 DNA: TGTGCCAGCAGCACCACCCCCGGGGCTGGAAACACCATATATTTT. Translation: CASSTTPGAGNTIYF. The full variable domain, with the rest looked up from reference TRBV7-9 and TRBJ1-3, is DTGVSQNPRHKITKRGQNVTFRCDPISEHNRLYWYRQTLGQGPEFLTYFQNEAQLEKSRLLSDRFSAERPKGSFSTLEIQRTEQGDSAMYLCASSTTPGAGNTIYFGEGSWLTVV.

Of note for this clone: Germline is not matched at one junction end, which may reflect a read error. The chain is built from TRBV7-7 and TRBJ2-5, with unresolved D. The CDR3 contains 12 residues. The germline V gene has CDR1 SSHAT and CDR2 FNYEAQ (reference sequence). CDR3 sequence: CASSLVGETQYF. Here the CDR3 DNA reads TGTGCTAGCAGCTTAGTGGGAGAGACCCAGTACTTC.

Concerning this clone: The germline gene is not matched at one end of the junction; a read error may be the cause. CDR3 nucleotides: TGTGCCATCAGTGCTCAAGGGACGGCTCGGGGAGATGGCTACACCTTC. Encoded protein: CAISAQGTARGDGYTF. This chain connects TRBV6-1 to TRBJ1-2; a possible D gene is TRBD1 (5 bases). The germline V gene has CDR1 MNHNS and CDR2 SASEGT. The CDR3 has 16 residues.

The chain joins TRBV5-1 to TRBJ1-1; 7 bases map to TRBD1. The V segment lost 4 bases and the J segment 1 base; nucleotides outside the gene matches: 7. CDR1 is SGHRS, CDR2 YFSETQ, per germline. The CDR3 length is 15 residues. Written as DNA, the CDR3 is TGCGCCAGCAGCCCCCAGGGGGGCGGGAACACTGAAGCTTTCTTT. It yields the protein CASSPQGGGNTEAFF.

The chain has TRBV5-1 and TRBJ2-5; TRBD2 matches 13 bases. The germline V gene encodes CDR1 SGHRS and CDR2 YFSETQ. Germline trimming cut 2 bases from V and 3 bases from J; bases unmatched to any gene: 1. This CDR3 is built from 15 residues. The CDR3 DNA is TGCGCCAGCAGCTTCGGGACTAGCGGGGAAGAGACCCAGTACTTC. It codes for CASSFGTSGEETQYF.

The V call is TRBV9, the J call TRBJ1-3; D may be TRBD1 (5 bases). The CDR3 covers 14 residues. With 7 bases removed from V and 0 bases from J, the gap between germline ends came to 11 bases. Per the germline V gene, CDR1 is SGDLS and CDR2 is YYNGEE. The CDR3 loop is CASGRGASGNTIYF. CDR3 DNA: TGTGCCAGCGGGCGGGGCGCCTCTGGAAACACCATATATTTT.

The rearrangement joins TRBV10-1 to TRBJ1-1; weak D call: TRBD1 (6 bases). There are 11 residues in the CDR3. CDR1 and CDR2 (germline): WNHNN, SYGVQD (reference sequence). V gave up 6 bases and J gave up 8 bases, with 10 bases separating them. CDR3 nucleotide sequence: TGCGCCAGCAGGAACAGGGACGAAGCTTTCTTT. Its translation: CASRNRDEAFF.

J is TRBJ1-5 and V is TRBV7-2, with 7 bases matching TRBD1. Trimming took 1 base from V and 4 from J; bases not matched to a gene: 4. The CDR3 is 15 residues long. CDR1 SGHTA and CDR2 FQGNSA come from the germline V gene. CDR3 nucleotide sequence: TGTGCCAGCAGCTTAGTAGGACAGGCTAATCAGCCCCAGCATTTT. Translating gives CASSLVGQANQPQHF.

V and J are TRBV2 and TRBJ1-1; D possibly corresponds to TRBD1 (5 bases). V dropped 0 bases and J dropped 4 bases, with 9 bases sitting between them. Germline assignment: CDR1 SNHLY and CDR2 FYNNEI. CDR3 length: 14 amino acids. CDR3 DNA sequence: TGTGCCAGCAGTGAAGCCGGCAGGGTCACTGAAGCTTTCTTT. It translates to CASSEAGRVTEAFF.

There are a few counts of this clone. The rearrangement links TRBV27 to TRBJ1-4, with 7 bases lining up with TRBD1. This CDR3 has 13 residues. CDR1 is MNHEY and CDR2 is SMNVEV in the germline V gene (reference sequence). The V gene end was trimmed by 9 bases and the J gene end by 8 bases; junction bases not matched to a gene: 9. The CDR3: CASWDRLNEKLFF. The CDR3 bases are TGTGCCAGTTGGGACAGACTAAACGAAAAACTGTTTTTT.

The chain links TRBV11-2 to TRBJ2-4; D is perhaps TRBD1 (5 bases). Trimming shortened V by 3 bases and J by 9 bases, and 9 bases separated the two germline ends. Germline loops: CDR1 SGHAT, CDR2 FQNNGV. The CDR3 is 12 amino acids. The CDR3 region is CASSLLRGIQYF. CDR3 DNA sequence: TGTGCCAGCAGCTTGTTAAGGGGCATTCAGTACTTC. The entire variable domain, with the rest obtained from reference TRBV11-2 and TRBJ2-4, is as follows: EAGVAQSPRYKIIEKRQSVAFWCNPISGHATLYWYQQILGQGPKLLIQFQNNGVVDDSQLPKDRFSAERLKGVDSTLKIQPAKLEDSAVYLCASSLLRGIQYFGAGTRLSVL.

The chain is built from TRBV2 and TRBJ2-7, with 8 bases lining up with TRBD1. With 5 bases clipped from V and 7 bases from J, the junction kept 16 bases outside the gene matches. Germline CDR1 reads SNHLY; CDR2 reads FYNNEI. There are 16 residues in the CDR3. The CDR3 region is CASSPLTGTGLREQYF. DNA for the CDR3: TGTGCCAGCAGTCCCCTCACCGGGACAGGATTAAGGGAGCAGTACTTC.

The V call is TRBV7-2, the J call TRBJ2-5, with a weak D call TRBD2 (7 bases). The germline V gene encodes CDR1 SGHTA and CDR2 FQGNSA. This CDR3 has 16 residues. Trimming stripped 2 bases from V and 4 bases from J, with 17 bases between. CDR3 in amino acids: CASSLRRVGGVETQYF. The CDR3 nucleotides are TGTGCCAGCAGCTTAAGGCGGGTAGGGGGGGTAGAGACCCAGTACTTC.

V is TRBV4-2 and J is TRBJ2-3, with 8 nucleotides matching TRBD1. Losses at the gene ends were 4 bases for V and 0 bases for J; bases not matched to a gene: 15. The CDR3 is 19 amino acids. CDR1 and CDR2 (germline): LGHNA, YNFKEQ. As DNA, the CDR3 is TGTGCCAGCAGCCTCGCGGTGTGGACCACAGGGGGGAGCACAGATACGCAGTATTTT. It codes for CASSLAVWTTGGSTDTQYF.

The rearrangement joins TRBV28 to TRBJ1-1, with TRBD1 matching over 8 bases. V trimming: 8 bases; J trimming: 3 bases; junction bases outside the gene matches: 14. In germline, CDR1 is MDHEN, CDR2 SYDVKM. The CDR3 totals 16 residues. The CDR3 DNA reads TGTGCCAGCCCACGGGGACAGGCCGGGGGGGACACTGAAGCTTTCTTT. It translates to CASPRGQAGGDTEAFF.

This chain uses TRBV5-1 with TRBJ2-1; 9 bases agree with TRBD1. This CDR3 has 16 amino acids. V was pared by 4 bases and J by 8 bases, with 13 bases of the junction left unmatched. Germline values: CDR1 SGHRS, CDR2 YFSETQ. In DNA, the CDR3 is TGCGCCAGCAGCCCCAATGGACAGGGGAATCTCGATGAGCAGTTCTTC. This codes for CASSPNGQGNLDEQFF.

The chain employs TRBV2 and TRBJ2-7, with D maybe TRBD1 (5 bases). CDR1 is SNHLY and CDR2 is FYNNEI in the germline V gene. The CDR3 runs 14 residues. V lost 3 bases, J lost 2 bases, and 11 bases lay in between. The CDR3 bases are TGTGCCAGCAGTGAGCAGGGAAAGACCTACGAGCAGTACTTC. It yields the protein CASSEQGKTYEQYF. Based on the CDR3 plus reference TRBV2 and TRBJ2-7, the full variable domain is EPEVTQTPSHQVTQMGQEVILRCVPISNHLYFYWYRQILGQKVEFLVSFYNNEISEKSEIFDDQFSVERPDGSNFTLKIRSTKLEDSAMYFCASSEQGKTYEQYFGPGTRLTVT.